This T cell receptor beta chain was identified during a study of control samples from healthy donors and cancer patients. This table comes from immunoSEQ multiplex PCR, and its TCRdb copy is limited to in-frame clones, with some not included. The sample shows fewer than 85,000 clones, roughly 91% of them seen only once. This CDR3 spans 13 amino acids. V lost 2 bases and J 5 bases, leaving 8 bases between the germline ends. Germline V gives CDR1 KGHDR, CDR2 SFDVKD. The sequenced sample consisted of blood. The TCR sequence derives from a young man in good health. The chain carries TRBV24-1 and TRBJ2-5; no clear D. The CDR3 loop reads CATSDWVGETQYF. The CDR3 DNA is TGTGCCACCAGTGATTGGGTCGGGGAGACCCAGTACTTC.